Following are 8 T cell receptor beta chains from one sample sequenced in a study of early T cells in non-severe SARS-CoV-2 infection. From the 5' RACE reads, TCRdb called clonotypes with MiXCR, one entry per CDR3 protein. The sample lists 50,000 to 75,000 distinct CDR3 sequences; almost 9% were seen once. The sequencing used whole blood, collected at baseline. The receptor set was obtained from an adult who was a healthcare worker with PCR-confirmed SARS-CoV-2 infection or an uninfected control (not recorded which).

The sample holds many counts of this clonotype. J is TRBJ2-1 and V is TRBV5-1; D may correspond to TRBD1 or TRBD2 (5 bases each). CDR3 size: 12 residues. Trimming took off 0 bases at V and 10 bases at J, with 8 bases between the two ends. Germline loops: CDR1 SGHRS, CDR2 YFSETQ. The CDR3 loop reads CASSLGGTEQFF. CDR3 bases: TGCGCCAGCAGCTTGGGGGGGACGGAGCAGTTCTTC.

This clonotype was seen ten or more times. The V and J genes are TRBV7-9 and TRBJ2-5; D unresolved. CDR1 is SEHNR, CDR2 FQNEAQ, per germline (reference sequence). This CDR3 spans 14 amino acids. Trimming took off 6 bases at V and 0 bases at J, with 11 bases between the two ends. CDR3 DNA sequence: TGTGCCAGCAGTCCCGAGCTGTACCAAGAGACCCAGTACTTC. The encoded protein is CASSPELYQETQYF.

This clonotype was counted at least ten times. V gene TRBV6-1 combines with J gene TRBJ2-7; D gene uncertain. V was clipped by 7 bases and J by 3 bases, with 13 bases between them. CDR3 length: 13 amino acids. CDR1 and CDR2 from the germline V gene are MNHNS and SASEGT. The CDR3 nucleotides read TGTGCCAGCACCTCCGTGGGAAACTACGAGCAGTACTTC. This sequence encodes CASTSVGNYEQYF.

This clonotype was observed a handful of times. The rearrangement links TRBV12-5 to TRBJ1-1, with TRBD1 as a possible D gene (6 bases). The CDR3 length is 16 residues. CDR1 and CDR2 from the germline V gene are LGHNT and FRNRAP. V lost 6 bases and J 1 base, leaving 18 bases between the germline ends. CDR3 loop: CASGRILGTSNTEAFF. DNA for the CDR3: TGTGCTAGTGGCCGGATCCTCGGGACATCGAACACTGAAGCTTTCTTT.

This clonotype was detected only a few times. V usage is TRBV19 and J usage is TRBJ2-1, with a weak D call TRBD2 (6 bases). Trimming removed 2 bases from V and 0 bases from J, with 8 bases in between. This CDR3 has 15 residues. CDR1 is LNHDA and CDR2 is SQIVND in the germline V gene (reference sequence). CDR3 sequence: CASSIRDFSYNEQFF. The CDR3 DNA sequence: TGTGCCAGTAGTATAAGGGACTTCTCCTACAATGAGCAGTTCTTC.

This clonotype is judged large. The gene calls are TRBV11-2 and TRBJ2-5; TRBD1 matches 10 bases. CDR3 length: 15 residues. Trimming cost V 5 bases and J 5 bases; bases outside gene matches: 8. Looked up from germline, CDR1 is SGHAT and CDR2 is FQNNGV. The CDR3 spells CASSQGQGMDETQYF. Written as DNA, the CDR3 is TGTGCCAGCAGCCAGGGACAGGGGATGGACGAGACCCAGTACTTC.

This clonotype was detected only a few times. This sequence joins TRBV24-1 and TRBJ2-1, with D possibly TRBD1 on 6 matching bases. The CDR3 sequence is 15 residues long. Germline V gene lookup returns CDR1 KGHDR and CDR2 SFDVKD. Between the trimmed V and J ends, which lost 5 bases and 3 bases, there was a span of 13 bases. The CDR3, as DNA: TGTGCCACCAGTGTCGGTGGGGGCGACTACAATGAGCAGTTCTTC. Amino acids: CATSVGGGDYNEQFF.

V usage is TRBV2 and J usage is TRBJ2-3, with a possible D match to TRBD2 (6 bases). The CDR3 runs 15 residues. CDR1 SNHLY and CDR2 FYNNEI come from the germline V gene. V dropped 2 bases and J dropped 5 bases, with 14 bases sitting between them. CDR3 protein: CASSEYPGAGDTQYF. CDR3 DNA sequence: TGTGCCAGCAGTGAATACCCGGGAGCGGGAGATACGCAGTATTTT. Full variable domain (rest looked up from reference TRBV2 and TRBJ2-3): EPEVTQTPSHQVTQMGQEVILRCVPISNHLYFYWYRQILGQKVEFLVSFYNNEISEKSEIFDDQFSVERPDGSNFTLKIRSTKLEDSAMYFCASSEYPGAGDTQYFGPGTRLTVL.